The rows below give T cell receptor beta chains drawn from one sample of a study of response to subunit inactivated influenza vaccine. TCRdb reprocessed the RT-PCR reads via MiXCR and lists one record per CDR3 protein. The data show about 540,000 distinct CDR3 sequences, with under 30% seen just once and around 2.8% held by the top ten. The same specimen was also included in a second study, on T cells expressing NK-cell markers.

The starting material was CD4+ T cells sorted from PBMCs, obtained 11 to 12 days after vaccination. Receptor source: a middle-aged man who received an inactivated influenza vaccine. Each CDR3 is given with its conserved first and last residue.

v_gene,j_gene,CDR3aa
TRBV20-1,TRBJ2-3,CSARDWRSTDTQYF
TRBV12-3/TRBV12-4,TRBJ2-1,CASSPPGQGYNEQFF
TRBV19,TRBJ2-2,CASKPGQARGELFF
TRBV6-6,TRBJ1-2,CASRGQGLGGYTF
TRBV19,TRBJ1-2,CASSIASPDYGYTF
TRBV12-3/TRBV12-4,TRBJ2-7,CASSLAGTGPTYEQYF
TRBV7-8,TRBJ2-2,CASSLAGQGINTGELFF
TRBV7-9,TRBJ2-7,CASSPLRQASYEQYF
TRBV7-2,TRBJ2-1,CASSLVGGGTTNEQFF
TRBV18,TRBJ2-1,CASSPISDSYNEQFF
TRBV27,TRBJ1-1,CASSLLGARDTEAFF
TRBV12-3/TRBV12-4,TRBJ1-5,CASRTGSNQPQHF
TRBV7-8,TRBJ1-6,CASSSTQSSYNSPLHF
TRBV20-1,TRBJ2-7,CSARVPGLAHYEQYF
TRBV20-1,TRBJ2-7,CSAEDYEQYF
TRBV4-3,TRBJ1-4,CASSQDSSRDRAPKFEKLFF
TRBV7-2,TRBJ2-2,CASKGGAIAGELFF